This paragraph covers one T cell receptor (beta chain) sequence. This entry belongs to a study of blood T cell repertoires in COVID-19. At the level of the study: The study drew acute and convalescent COVID-19 samples from the United States, Italy and Spain. Sources were T cells, B-cell-depleted T cells, or PBMCs; the material itself was cDNA or gDNA.

In the original processing: For nucleated cells, counts were estimated from reference gene primer amplification. Generated by immunoSEQ multiplex PCR, the TCRdb table keeps only in-frame clones and is missing some. D and trimming come from the DNA, and the V and J calls and clone size come from that table. The sample lists about 260,000 clones, over 80% occurring once. Trimming removed 4 bases at V and 6 bases at J, with 10 bases between. The CDR3 sequence is 13 residues long. Germline loops: CDR1 SGHRS, CDR2 YFSETQ. The V and J genes are TRBV5-1 and TRBJ2-2; tentative D call: TRBD2 (6 bases). The material sequenced was peripheral blood. This receptor was identified in a man between 60 and 75 years old who had recovered from COVID-19. The CDR3 loop reads CASSRGNSGELFF. CDR3 bases: TGCGCCAGCAGCCGCGGGAATTCCGGGGAGCTGTTTTTT.